These 20 T cell receptor beta chains were all obtained from the same sample, sequenced in a study of T cell clonotyping in hematopoietic cell transplantation. Repertoires were generated with immunoSEQ multiplex PCR, while TCRdb's copy carries only in-frame clones and drops some. The sample has more than 10,000 clones, roughly four fifths seen once. The sample was PBMCs, taken 100 days after allogeneic stem cell transplant. These receptors were taken from a female patient aged 40-50 years who had an allogeneic stem cell transplant from a related donor, so T cells may come from the graft donor. Some clones in this sample may be carry-over from other donors' samples.

The chain employs TRBV11-2 and TRBJ2-3; 8 nucleotides agree with TRBD2. The CDR3 length is 17 residues. Trimming removed 0 bases from V and 6 bases from J; junction bases left unmatched: 11. From germline, CDR1 is SGHAT and CDR2 FQNNGV. In DNA form, the CDR3 reads TGTGCCAGCAGCTTAGATCGTCTCGGGACTAGTTCCGATACGCAGTATTTT. Its translation is CASSLDRLGTSSDTQYF.

The chain has TRBV2 and TRBJ1-2; the D is unclear. Deletions cut 11 bases from V and 8 bases from J, with 9 bases between. CDR1 SNHLY and CDR2 FYNNEI come from the germline V gene. The CDR3 spans 9 residues. CDR3 region: CAPSEGYTF. The CDR3 nucleotides are TGTGCCCCCTCTGAGGGCTACACCTTC.

The chain is built from TRBV7-2 and TRBJ2-7, with 7 positions matching TRBD2. The germline CDR1 and CDR2 sequences are SGHTA and FQGNSA. The CDR3 consists of 14 residues. V was pared by 2 bases and J by 3 bases, with 4 bases of the junction left unmatched. The CDR3: CASSLQGGYYEQYF. As DNA, the CDR3 is TGTGCCAGCAGCTTACAGGGAGGGTACTACGAGCAGTACTTC. Based on the CDR3 plus reference TRBV7-2 and TRBJ2-7, the full variable domain is GAGVSQSPSNKVTEKGKDVELRCDPISGHTALYWYRQSLGQGLEFLIYFQGNSAPDKSGLPSDRFSAERTGGSVSTLTIQRTQQEDSAVYLCASSLQGGYYEQYFGPGTRLTVT.

The chain carries TRBV5-1 and TRBJ2-7; D remains unclear. CDR1 and CDR2 (germline): SGHRS, YFSETQ. The CDR3 extends over 13 amino acids. V was shortened by 1 base and J by 5 bases, with 10 bases between the two germline ends. CDR3 bases: TGCGCCAGCAGCTTGAACAGTAACAACGAGCAGTACTTC. Amino acid sequence: CASSLNSNNEQYF.

This clone was picked up one time. This chain uses TRBV7-9 with TRBJ1-1; D possibly corresponds to TRBD1 (5 bases). Germline V gene lookup returns CDR1 SEHNR and CDR2 FQNEAQ (reference sequence). The CDR3 is 12 residues long. V lost 1 base and J 8 bases, leaving 8 bases between the germline ends. CDR3 sequence reads: CASSLVEGEAFF. As DNA, the CDR3 is TGTGCCAGCAGCTTAGTGGAGGGGGAAGCTTTCTTT. Full variable domain (missing parts from reference TRBV7-9 and TRBJ1-1): DTGVSQNPRHKITKRGQNVTFRCDPISEHNRLYWYRQTLGQGPEFLTYFQNEAQLEKSRLLSDRFSAERPKGSFSTLEIQRTEQGDSAMYLCASSLVEGEAFFGQGTRLTVV.

V gene TRBV7-6 combines with J gene TRBJ1-2; D is undetermined. The CDR3 contains 15 residues. With 1 base removed from V and 0 bases from J, the gap between germline ends came to 9 bases. Germline V lookup: CDR1 SGHVS, CDR2 FNYEAQ. CDR3 DNA: TGTGCCAGCAGCTTAGACTCGACATCTAACTATGGCTACACCTTC. It yields the protein CASSLDSTSNYGYTF.

The V and J genes are TRBV30 and TRBJ1-3; D is uncertain. This CDR3 is built from 11 residues. The V gene's germline CDR1 is GTSNPN and CDR2 SVGIG (reference sequence). V was cut by 5 bases and J by 3 bases, with 5 bases left in between. The CDR3 sequence is CAWLVGNTIYF. The CDR3 region has the DNA TGTGCCTGGCTGGTTGGAAACACCATATATTTT.

There are a few counts of this clone. The chain combines TRBV6-1 with TRBJ2-7; 10 positions agree with TRBD2. Germline CDR1 and CDR2: MNHNS and SASEGT. The CDR3 consists of 14 residues. Germline trimming cut 7 bases from V and 0 bases from J; bases unmatched to any gene: 3. The CDR3 sequence is CASTLAGNSYEQYF. The CDR3 nucleotides read TGTGCCAGCACACTAGCGGGGAACTCCTACGAGCAGTACTTC.

The V call is TRBV10-3, the J call TRBJ2-1; D may be TRBD2 (5 bases). This CDR3 is 13 amino acids long. Germline loops: CDR1 ENHRY, CDR2 SYGVKD. V lost 5 bases and J lost 10, with 15 bases in between. CDR3 loop: CAISSLSGEEQFF. The CDR3 DNA reads TGTGCCATCAGTTCGTTAAGCGGAGAAGAGCAGTTCTTC.

The rearrangement uses TRBV6-5 and TRBJ2-1; D gene uncertain. V was clipped by 0 bases and J by 6 bases, with 9 bases between them. The CDR3 runs to 14 residues. The germline V gene has CDR1 MNHEY and CDR2 SVGAGI. For the CDR3, the DNA is TGTGCCAGCAGTTACTCGAGGCAGATCAATGAGCAGTTCTTC. It codes for CASSYSRQINEQFF.

This chain connects TRBV5-6 to TRBJ1-1; TRBD1 matches 8 bases. V was clipped by 2 bases and J by 11 bases; unmatched bases: 11. CDR1 and CDR2 from the germline V gene are SGHDT and YYEEEE. CDR3 length: 14 residues. CDR3 loop: CASSFGRGLMWAFF. DNA of the CDR3: TGTGCCAGCAGCTTCGGCAGGGGGCTGATGTGGGCTTTCTTT.

This clone was picked up a small number of times. The V call is TRBV2, the J call TRBJ1-1; 7 bases fit TRBD1. Germline V gene sequence: CDR1 SNHLY, CDR2 FYNNEI. The CDR3 has 13 amino acids. The trim removed 6 bases at V and 0 bases at J, leaving 1 base unmatched. The CDR3 protein is CASRTGMNTEAFF. Here the CDR3 DNA reads TGTGCCAGCAGGACAGGGATGAACACTGAAGCTTTCTTT. Using reference TRBV2 and TRBJ1-1 for the parts outside the CDR3, the full variable domain is EPEVTQTPSHQVTQMGQEVILRCVPISNHLYFYWYRQILGQKVEFLVSFYNNEISEKSEIFDDQFSVERPDGSNFTLKIRSTKLEDSAMYFCASRTGMNTEAFFGQGTRLTVV.

This chain uses TRBV4-3 with TRBJ1-5; D uncertain. This CDR3 is built from 15 residues. The germline V and J ends were trimmed by 5 bases and 5 bases, with 16 bases remaining between them. Looked up from germline, CDR1 is LGHNA and CDR2 is YSLEER. This CDR3 is CASSENGRADQPQHF. The CDR3 DNA reads TGCGCCAGCAGCGAGAATGGACGGGCCGATCAGCCCCAGCATTTT.

The rearrangement joins TRBV11-3 to TRBJ2-1; unclear D gene. The CDR3 extends over 14 amino acids. Per germline, CDR1 SGHNT and CDR2 YENEEA. Trimming left V 5 bases short and J 6 bases short, with 14 bases between. The CDR3, as DNA: TGTGCCAGCAGCCGGTCGCCCGCAGCCAATGAGCAGTTCTTC. It yields the protein CASSRSPAANEQFF.

In DNA form, the CDR3 reads TGTGCCAGCAGCCACCCCGAGGGGAAAGCTGGCTACACCTTC. The encoded protein is CASSHPEGKAGYTF. The J gene is TRBJ1-2, the V gene TRBV14; possible D gene TRBD1, 5 bases. V shed 3 bases and J shed 7 bases, with 15 bases lying between them. The CDR3 runs 14 residues. Per the germline V gene, CDR1 is SGHDN and CDR2 is FVKESK.

The chain links TRBV30 to TRBJ1-4; D not resolved. Germline CDR1 GTSNPN, CDR2 SVGIG (reference sequence). V gave up 5 bases and J gave up 5 bases, with 21 bases separating them. The CDR3 totals 16 residues. CDR3 amino acids: CAWGMIPGETNEKLFF. The CDR3 DNA sequence: TGTGCCTGGGGCATGATTCCGGGAGAAACAAATGAAAAACTGTTTTTT.

This chain uses TRBV5-1 with TRBJ2-7; the D is unclear. The CDR3 has 14 residues. Deletions cut 0 bases from V and 3 bases from J, with 10 bases between. CDR1 is SGHRS and CDR2 is YFSETQ in the germline V gene. The CDR3 DNA sequence: TGCGCCAGCAGCTTGGCCGCTCACTACTACGAGCAGTACTTC. It codes for CASSLAAHYYEQYF.

This chain uses TRBV6-5 with TRBJ1-6; TRBD1 aligns across 7 bases. CDR1 is MNHEY and CDR2 is SVGAGI in the germline V gene. CDR3 length: 14 residues. J lost 7 bases, V lost 5 bases, and 5 bases had no gene match. The CDR3 reads CASSRQGVNSPLHF. As DNA, the CDR3 is TGTGCCAGCAGTAGACAGGGTGTGAATTCACCCCTCCACTTT.

The chain is built from TRBV25-1 and TRBJ1-2, with D maybe TRBD1 (5 bases). The V and J ends lost 4 bases and 4 bases respectively, with 16 bases between them. The CDR3 length is 15 residues. Germline V gene data show CDR1 as MGHDK and CDR2 as SYGVNS. The CDR3 sequence: CASSGDTSGGYGYTF. CDR3 coding DNA: TGTGCCAGCAGTGGAGACACCTCCGGGGGCTATGGCTACACCTTC.

Concerning this clone: In the same sample, other DNA sequences code for this CDR3. The chain joins TRBV27 to TRBJ1-5, with TRBD1 matching over 7 bases. The CDR3 sequence is 13 residues long. With V trimmed by 6 bases and J by 6 bases, 5 bases remained unmatched. From germline, CDR1 is MNHEY and CDR2 SMNVEV (reference sequence). CDR3 protein: CASSPQGSQPQHF. DNA of the CDR3: TGTGCCAGCAGCCCACAGGGGTCTCAGCCCCAGCATTTT.